At least ten counts were recorded for the clone carrying this TCR beta chain. Its antigen remains unknown. These data belong to a study of T cells after yellow fever vaccination. Study results and caveats: Reappearance after the booster was seen for most primary-vaccination clones, at roughly 96% CD4 and 85% to 90% CD8. There was a small share of clonotypes that showed up in both the CD4 and CD8 compartments.

Template switching by 5'RACE produced TCR cDNA, adding a universal primer site and UMIs. Via MiXCR, TCRdb re-called the 5' RACE reads, giving one row per CDR3 protein. The repertoire consists of some 340,000 distinct CDR3 sequences, with roughly 10% occurring once and the leading ten covering approximately 3%. Losses at the gene ends were 2 bases for V and 8 bases for J; bases not matched to a gene: 6. The CDR3 extends over 15 amino acids. CDR1 is SEHNR and CDR2 is FQNEAQ in the germline V gene (reference sequence). The chain couples TRBV7-9 to TRBJ2-1, with TRBD2 matching 10 bases. The sequencing here drew on CD4+ T cells sorted from PBMCs, taken 45 days after the yellow fever booster vaccination. This TCR derives from a man between 18 and 35 years old who received the YFV17D yellow fever vaccine. The CDR3 DNA sequence: TGTGCCAGCAGCTTACAGCGGGGGGGCCTTCATGAGCAGTTCTTC. Amino acid sequence: CASSLQRGGLHEQFF.